This T cell receptor (beta chain) was recovered during a study of cytomegalovirus exposure and HLA in healthy donors. The CDR3 is made up of 15 amino acids. Germline V gene sequence: CDR1 LGHNA, CDR2 YNFKEQ. V lost 0 bases to trimming and J lost 8 bases, with 13 bases between them. PCR was performed using 60 Vbeta and 13 Jbeta primers. Generated by immunoSEQ multiplex PCR, the TCRdb table keeps only in-frame clones and is missing some. The table shows about 100,000 clones, with 75% to 90% occurring only once. Only one count was recorded for this clone. What it recognizes is unknown. Study-wide results and limits: Later analysis suggested links between common viral pathogens and several top significant clusters. In a later analysis, V- and J-gene trimming of beta chains associated with a DCLRE1C missense variant, replicated independently.

Sequenced sample: PBMCs. The chain has TRBV4-2 and TRBJ2-2, with D perhaps TRBD2 (5 bases). The source is a man aged 25 to 40 in good health and CMV-seronegative. Written as DNA, the CDR3 is TGTGCCAGCAGCCAAGATCGAGGGCCTGGGGGGGAGCTGTTTTTT. Amino acid sequence: CASSQDRGPGGELFF.